This TCR beta chain originates from a study of blood T cell repertoires in COVID-19. Background on the study: There were acute and convalescent COVID-19 samples, and they came from the United States, Italy and Spain. Sample material is recorded as cDNA or gDNA derived from T cells, B-cell-depleted T cells, or PBMCs.

Using immunoSEQ multiplex PCR, the repertoire was profiled, and TCRdb retains in-frame clones only, with some absent. The repertoire holds over 200,000 clones, with roughly four fifths as singletons. The J segment lost 9 bases and the V segment lost 6 bases, leaving 8 bases of the junction unmatched. Germline loops: CDR1 SGHNT, CDR2 YYREEE (reference sequence). The CDR3 runs 13 residues. V is TRBV5-4 and J is TRBJ2-1; 8 bases match TRBD2. The sequence was obtained from a woman aged 50 to 60 with active or convalescent COVID-19. The sample comprised peripheral blood. The CDR3 coding sequence is TGTGCCAGCAATGAGCGGGAGCGGGTTGAGCAGTTCTTC. This encodes CASNERERVEQFF.